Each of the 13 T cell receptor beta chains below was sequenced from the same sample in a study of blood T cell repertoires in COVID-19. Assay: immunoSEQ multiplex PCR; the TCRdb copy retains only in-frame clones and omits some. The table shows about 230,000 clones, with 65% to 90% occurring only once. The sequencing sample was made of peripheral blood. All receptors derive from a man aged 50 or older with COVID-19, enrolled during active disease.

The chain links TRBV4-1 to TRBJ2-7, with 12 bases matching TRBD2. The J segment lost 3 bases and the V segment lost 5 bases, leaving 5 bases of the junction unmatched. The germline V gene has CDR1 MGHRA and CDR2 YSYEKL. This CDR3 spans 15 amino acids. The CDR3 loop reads CASSFSSGGGYEQYF. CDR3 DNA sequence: TGCGCCAGCAGCTTCTCTAGCGGGGGGGGCTACGAGCAGTACTTC.

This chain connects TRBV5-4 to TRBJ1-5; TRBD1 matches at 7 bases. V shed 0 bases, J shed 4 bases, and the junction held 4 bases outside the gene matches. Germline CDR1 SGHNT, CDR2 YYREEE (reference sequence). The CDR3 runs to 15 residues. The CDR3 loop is CASSLGGTVNQPQHF. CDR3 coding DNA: TGTGCCAGCAGCTTGGGTGGGACAGTTAATCAGCCCCAGCATTTT.

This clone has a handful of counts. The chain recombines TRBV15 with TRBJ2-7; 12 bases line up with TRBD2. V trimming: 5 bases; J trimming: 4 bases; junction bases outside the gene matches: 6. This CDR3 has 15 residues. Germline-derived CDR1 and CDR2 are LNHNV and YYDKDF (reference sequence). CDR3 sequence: CATSATTSGGYEQYF. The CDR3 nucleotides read TGTGCCACCAGCGCGACGACTAGCGGGGGTTACGAGCAGTACTTC.

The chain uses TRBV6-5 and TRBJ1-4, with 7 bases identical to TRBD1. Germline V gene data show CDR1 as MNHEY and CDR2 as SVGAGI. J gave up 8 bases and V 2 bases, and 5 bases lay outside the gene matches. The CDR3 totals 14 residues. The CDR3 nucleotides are TGTGCCAGCAGTTACCGACAGGGTTTCGAAAAACTGTTTTTT. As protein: CASSYRQGFEKLFF.

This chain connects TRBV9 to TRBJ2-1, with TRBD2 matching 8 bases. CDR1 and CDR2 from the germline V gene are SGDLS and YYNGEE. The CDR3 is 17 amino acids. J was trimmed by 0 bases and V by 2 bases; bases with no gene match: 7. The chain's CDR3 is CASSVGAGGSSYNEQFF. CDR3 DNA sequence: TGTGCCAGCAGCGTCGGCGCGGGGGGAAGCTCCTACAATGAGCAGTTCTTC.

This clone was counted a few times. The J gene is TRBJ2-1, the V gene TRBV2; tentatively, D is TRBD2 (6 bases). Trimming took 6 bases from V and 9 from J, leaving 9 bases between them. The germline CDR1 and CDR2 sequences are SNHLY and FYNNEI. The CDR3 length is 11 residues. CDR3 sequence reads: CASSGGVEQFF. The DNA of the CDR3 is TGTGCCAGCAGCGGGGGTGTTGAGCAGTTCTTC.

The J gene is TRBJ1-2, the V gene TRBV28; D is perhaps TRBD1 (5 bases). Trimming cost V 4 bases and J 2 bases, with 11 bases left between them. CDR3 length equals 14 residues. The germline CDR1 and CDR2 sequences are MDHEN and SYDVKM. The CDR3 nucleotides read TGTGCCAGCAGTTACGTGGGACTCAACTATGGCTACACCTTC. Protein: CASSYVGLNYGYTF.

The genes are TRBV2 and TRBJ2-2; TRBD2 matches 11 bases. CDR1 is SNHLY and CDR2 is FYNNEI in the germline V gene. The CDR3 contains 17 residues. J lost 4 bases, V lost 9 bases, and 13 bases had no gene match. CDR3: CARNPSSGGASTGELFF. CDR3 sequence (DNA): TGTGCCAGAAACCCGAGTAGCGGGGGGGCGAGCACCGGGGAGCTGTTTTTT.

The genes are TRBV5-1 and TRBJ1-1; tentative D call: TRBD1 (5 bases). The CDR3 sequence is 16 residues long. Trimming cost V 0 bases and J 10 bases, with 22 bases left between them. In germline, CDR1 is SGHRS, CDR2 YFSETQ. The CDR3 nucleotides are TGCGCCAGCAGCTTGGCCCCCCGCCGGGAGGGGATAATAGCTTTCTTT. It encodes CASSLAPRREGIIAFF.

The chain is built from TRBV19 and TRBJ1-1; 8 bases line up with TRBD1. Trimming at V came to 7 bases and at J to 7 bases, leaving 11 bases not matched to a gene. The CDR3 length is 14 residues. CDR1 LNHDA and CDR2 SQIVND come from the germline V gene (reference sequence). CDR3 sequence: CASTTDRGGREAFF. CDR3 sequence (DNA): TGTGCCAGTACCACCGACAGGGGAGGTCGTGAAGCTTTCTTT.

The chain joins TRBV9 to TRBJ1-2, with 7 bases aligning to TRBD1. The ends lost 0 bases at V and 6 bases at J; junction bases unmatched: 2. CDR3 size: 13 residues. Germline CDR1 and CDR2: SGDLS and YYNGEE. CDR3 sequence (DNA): TGTGCCAGCAGCGTAGGGGGACAGAATGGCTACACCTTC. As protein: CASSVGGQNGYTF.

The CDR3 DNA reads as TGTGCCTGGGGACAGGGGGCTTCCTATGGCTACACCTTC. Translation gives CAWGQGASYGYTF. This sequence joins TRBV30 and TRBJ1-2; TRBD1 aligns across 11 bases. Trimming cost V 5 bases and J 4 bases; bases outside gene matches: 3. CDR3 length equals 13 residues. Germline lookup yields CDR1 GTSNPN and CDR2 SVGIG (reference sequence).

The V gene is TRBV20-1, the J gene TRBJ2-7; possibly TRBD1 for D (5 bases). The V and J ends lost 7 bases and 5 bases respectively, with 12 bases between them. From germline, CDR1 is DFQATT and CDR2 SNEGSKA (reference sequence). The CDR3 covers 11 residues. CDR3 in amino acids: CSVASGHEQYF. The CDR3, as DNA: TGCAGTGTTGCTTCAGGGCACGAGCAGTACTTC.